These 23 T cell receptor beta chains came from one sample sequenced in a study of CD8+ T cells in alopecia areata. Extraction and reverse transcription of RNA yielded cDNA as the sequencing template. Generated by immunoSEQ multiplex PCR, the TCRdb table keeps only in-frame clones and is missing some. The data contain about 250,000 clones, around 64% of them singletons. Documented treatment: oral pan-JAK inhibitor, 5-10 mg twice daily. The source was CD4+ T cells sorted from blood, collected around week 52, from a patient treated with tofacitinib. Every receptor here comes from a human donor with alopecia areata.

This clone was counted a few times. V is TRBV2 and J is TRBJ1-2, with D unclear. Germline values: CDR1 SNHLY, CDR2 FYNNEI. This CDR3 is built from 12 residues. Trimming took off 6 bases at V and 1 base at J, with 6 bases between the two ends. Here the CDR3 reads CASSGSNYGYTF. The CDR3 nucleotides are TGTGCCAGCAGCGGCAGTAACTATGGCTACACCTTC.

V is TRBV30 and J is TRBJ2-1; D gene ambiguous. Trimming took off 3 bases at V and 4 bases at J, with 7 bases between the two ends. Germline CDR1 GTSNPN, CDR2 SVGIG (reference sequence). This CDR3 is built from 12 residues. This CDR3 is CAWSPLYNEQFF. DNA for the CDR3: TGTGCCTGGAGCCCCTTATACAATGAGCAGTTCTTC.

The J gene is TRBJ2-1, the V gene TRBV2; 8 bases fit TRBD2. Per germline, CDR1 SNHLY and CDR2 FYNNEI. The CDR3 loop spans 15 amino acids. The V gene end was trimmed by 1 base and the J gene end by 4 bases; junction bases not matched to a gene: 3. In DNA, the CDR3 is TGTGCCAGCAGTGAAGAAAGCGGGGGATACAATGAGCAGTTCTTC. Translating gives CASSEESGGYNEQFF.

The V gene is TRBV15, the J gene TRBJ2-2, with D unclear. Trimming removed 0 bases from V and 4 bases from J, with 12 bases in between. CDR1 and CDR2 from the germline V gene are LNHNV and YYDKDF (reference sequence). This CDR3 is 16 amino acids long. The CDR3 is CATSRDPPRSTGELFF. The CDR3 nucleotides read TGTGCCACCAGCAGAGACCCCCCCCGCTCCACCGGGGAGCTGTTTTTT.

The rearrangement uses TRBV5-1 and TRBJ2-5, with D hard to call. V was cut by 3 bases and J by 3 bases, with 9 bases left in between. CDR1 and CDR2 from the germline V gene are SGHRS and YFSETQ. There are 13 residues in the CDR3. CDR3 DNA: TGCGCCAGCAGCTCGTTGACCGAAGAGACCCAGTACTTC. Residues: CASSSLTEETQYF.

This chain uses TRBV11-2 with TRBJ2-7; D is tentatively TRBD1 or TRBD2 (6 bases each). Per germline, CDR1 SGHAT and CDR2 FQNNGV. CDR3 length equals 16 residues. Trimming pared 1 base from V and 7 bases from J, leaving 20 bases between. CDR3 bases: TGTGCCAGCAGCTTAGTCGTCGGTCGGGGGCCGGGGGAGCAGTACTTC. Translation gives CASSLVVGRGPGEQYF.

CDR3 in amino acids: CASSPEGAGGYTF. In nucleotides, the CDR3 is TGTGCCAGCTCACCAGAGGGGGCTGGGGGCTACACCTTC. V is TRBV18 and J is TRBJ1-2, with 7 bases that match TRBD1. Per the germline V gene, CDR1 is KGHSH and CDR2 is LQKENI. The CDR3 is 13 amino acids. V dropped 2 bases and J dropped 8; count of bases not matched to a gene: 5.

The chain is built from TRBV9 and TRBJ2-3, with D hard to call. Trimming removed 0 bases from V and 2 bases from J, with 7 bases in between. Germline CDR1 is SGDLS and CDR2 is YYNGEE. The CDR3 spans 14 residues. The CDR3: CASSVGPNTDTQYF. In nucleotides, the CDR3 is TGTGCCAGCAGCGTAGGGCCAAACACAGATACGCAGTATTTT.

The rearrangement uses TRBV29-1 and TRBJ1-1; 7 nucleotides agree with TRBD1. The junction had 5 bases not matched to a gene; V was cut back by 3 bases and J by 7 bases. The germline V gene has CDR1 SQVTM and CDR2 ANQGSEA. CDR3 length: 12 amino acids. CDR3: CSVDVWDSEAFF. The CDR3 nucleotides are TGCAGCGTTGACGTCTGGGACAGTGAAGCTTTCTTT.

This clone was counted between two and nine times. The chain employs TRBV19 and TRBJ1-6; D gene ambiguous. Germline V gives CDR1 LNHDA, CDR2 SQIVND (reference sequence). Trimming shortened V by 6 bases and J by 7 bases, and 7 bases separated the two germline ends. The length of the CDR3 is 12 residues. The DNA of the CDR3 is TGTGCCAGTAGGATGGTGAATTCACCCCTCCACTTT. Translated, it gives CASRMVNSPLHF. Full variable domain (remainder filled in from reference TRBV19 and TRBJ1-6): DGGITQSPKYLFRKEGQNVTLSCEQNLNHDAMYWYRQDPGQGLRLIYYSQIVNDFQKGDIAEGYSVSREKKESFPLTVTSAQKNPTAFYLCASRMVNSPLHFGNGTRLTVT.

J is TRBJ1-1 and V is TRBV15, with D tentatively TRBD1 (6 bases). Germline CDR1 reads LNHNV; CDR2 reads YYDKDF (reference sequence). The CDR3 loop spans 17 amino acids. Trimming stripped 0 bases from V and 5 bases from J, with 19 bases between. CDR3 sequence reads: CATSRDITGTTGTEAFF. In DNA, the CDR3 is TGTGCCACCAGCAGAGATATCACAGGGACAACGGGGACTGAAGCTTTCTTT.

The chain joins TRBV7-9 to TRBJ2-3; D uncertain. Per the germline V gene, CDR1 is SEHNR and CDR2 is FQNEAQ (reference sequence). Deletions cut 5 bases from V and 2 bases from J, with 14 bases between. The length of the CDR3 is 15 residues. The CDR3 protein is CASSPIWGNTDTQYF. In nucleotides, the CDR3 is TGTGCCAGCAGCCCAATTTGGGGTAACACAGATACGCAGTATTTT.

This clone came up a few times. This chain connects TRBV5-6 to TRBJ2-3; D is undetermined. This CDR3 contains 14 residues. V lost 3 bases to trimming and J lost 0 bases, with 8 bases between them. Germline V gene lookup returns CDR1 SGHDT and CDR2 YYEEEE. CDR3 protein: CASSSFTSTDTQYF. CDR3 bases: TGTGCCAGCAGCTCGTTTACTAGCACAGATACGCAGTATTTT.

This clone has more than one count but fewer than ten. This chain links TRBV5-1 with TRBJ2-2; D gene uncertain. The germline V gene has CDR1 SGHRS and CDR2 YFSETQ. This CDR3 region has 15 residues. V lost 1 base, J lost 0 bases, and 7 bases lay in between. The CDR3 region has the DNA TGCGCCAGCAGCTTGAGGGTCGCGAACACCGGGGAGCTGTTTTTT. Its protein is CASSLRVANTGELFF.

A few counts support this clone. The CDR3 bases are TGCGCCAGCAGCCAAGATCTGGGGGCAAAAAGCGAGCAGTACTTC. Translation gives CASSQDLGAKSEQYF. The chain combines TRBV4-3 with TRBJ2-7; TRBD1 might be the D (6 bases). CDR3 length equals 15 residues. The V and J ends lost 0 bases and 6 bases respectively, with 15 bases between them. Per germline, CDR1 LGHNA and CDR2 YSLEER.

Of note for this clone: Other DNA sequences in the same sample also yield this CDR3. The CDR3 is CASSPADTQYF. In nucleotides, the CDR3 is TGTGCCAGCAGCCCCGCGGATACGCAGTATTTT. This chain connects TRBV7-2 to TRBJ2-3; no definite D call. CDR1 is SGHTA and CDR2 is FQGNSA in the germline V gene. V was shortened by 5 bases and J by 6 bases, with 6 bases between the two germline ends. The CDR3 runs 11 residues.

The chain's CDR3 is CASSQEAGVITGELFF. CDR3 sequence (DNA): TGCGCCAGCAGCCAAGAAGCAGGGGTTATCACCGGGGAGCTGTTTTTT. The chain employs TRBV4-3 and TRBJ2-2; D possibly corresponds to TRBD1 (6 bases). The CDR3 runs to 16 residues. The germline V gene encodes CDR1 LGHNA and CDR2 YSLEER. V was pared by 0 bases and J by 4 bases, with 12 bases between.

V is TRBV5-1 and J is TRBJ2-2; maybe TRBD1 (6 bases). Trimming took off 3 bases at V and 3 bases at J, with 15 bases between the two ends. Per the germline V gene, CDR1 is SGHRS and CDR2 is YFSETQ. The CDR3 consists of 16 residues. The CDR3 sequence: CASSWGLLPDTGELFF. The CDR3 DNA follows: TGCGCCAGCAGCTGGGGGCTCCTTCCCGACACCGGGGAGCTGTTTTTT.

The chain couples TRBV18 to TRBJ2-7; unclear D gene. Trimming removed 0 bases at V and 6 bases at J, with 9 bases between. Germline-derived CDR1 and CDR2 are KGHSH and LQKENI. This CDR3 is built from 13 residues. CDR3 in DNA: TGTGCCAGCTCACCACCAAGCGCAAGCGAGCAGTACTTC. The encoded protein is CASSPPSASEQYF.

The chain combines TRBV4-3 with TRBJ1-1; no clear D gene. The CDR3 sequence is 16 residues long. Trimming pared 0 bases from V and 7 bases from J, leaving 18 bases between. The germline V gene encodes CDR1 LGHNA and CDR2 YSLEER. Here the CDR3 reads CASSQDLQSPNREAFF. DNA for the CDR3: TGCGCCAGCAGCCAAGATCTACAGTCCCCAAACCGTGAAGCTTTCTTT.

This clone was seen a handful of times. This CDR3 is CAVSDGSVMNTEAFF. In DNA, the CDR3 is TGTGCAGTAAGTGACGGATCAGTAATGAACACTGAAGCTTTCTTT. The rearrangement links TRBV19 to TRBJ1-1, with D hard to call. This CDR3 contains 15 residues. Germline CDR1 is LNHDA and CDR2 is SQIVND (reference sequence).

The V call is TRBV7-2, the J call TRBJ2-1; D is perhaps TRBD2 (5 bases). Germline CDR1 is SGHTA and CDR2 is FQGNSA. Trimming shortened V by 1 base and J by 7 bases, and 11 bases separated the two germline ends. The CDR3 extends over 14 amino acids. CDR3 DNA sequence: TGTGCCAGCAGCTTAGGGGAACTAGAAAATGAGCAGTTCTTC. Amino acids: CASSLGELENEQFF.

V gene TRBV29-1 combines with J gene TRBJ2-3, with D perhaps assigned TRBD1 or TRBD2 (5 bases each). CDR1 is SQVTM and CDR2 is ANQGSEA in the germline V gene. V shed 6 bases and J shed 0 bases, with 13 bases lying between them. The CDR3 has 14 residues. The chain's CDR3 is CSVAGTTSTDTQYF. The CDR3 DNA follows: TGCAGCGTCGCCGGGACCACTAGCACAGATACGCAGTATTTT.